This TCR beta chain was found in a study of radiotherapy plus CTLA-4 blockade in lung cancer. Per the germline V gene, CDR1 is SGHDT and CDR2 is YYEEEE. The CDR3 covers 16 residues. V dropped 2 bases and J dropped 1 base, with 13 bases sitting between them. The table came from immunoSEQ multiplex PCR; TCRdb's copy has only in-frame clones and leaves some out. The data contain 40,000 or so clones, more than 60% of them singletons. The sequencing here drew on peripheral blood, taken from a patient treated with radiotherapy plus ipilimumab. The chain links TRBV5-6 to TRBJ2-1; a weak D match, TRBD2 (5 bases). The source is a human donor with non-small cell lung cancer who had a partial response to radiotherapy plus ipilimumab. The CDR3 sequence: CASSFGRRGSYNEQFF. DNA for the CDR3: TGTGCCAGCAGCTTCGGGCGTCGGGGTTCCTACAATGAGCAGTTCTTC.